The 3 T cell receptor beta chains in this list originate from one sample, sequenced in a study of molecular identifiers for immune sequencing clone quantification. TCRdb re-derived calls from the PCR reads in MiXCR, one entry per CDR3 protein. The repertoire holds over 600,000 distinct CDR3 sequences, just under 20% seen once, with roughly 0.9% in the top ten. The specimen sequenced was naive CD8+ T cells from blood, with Jurkat cell RNA spiked in. The subset: FACS-sorted CD8+CD4-CCR7+CD45RA+ naive T cells. These receptor sequences come from a human donor in good health. Some libraries in this study had Jurkat cell RNA spiked in.

This clonotype was seen only a few times. V and J are TRBV15 and TRBJ2-3; 11 bases fit TRBD2. Germline V gives CDR1 LNHNV, CDR2 YYDKDF (reference sequence). The V and J ends lost 1 base and 0 bases, in that order; junction bases with no gene match: 9. This CDR3 contains 19 residues. The CDR3 DNA reads TGTGCCACCAGCAGAGGGGGACTAGCGGCTGTCATTAGCACAGATACGCAGTATTTT. This encodes CATSRGGLAAVISTDTQYF.

This clonotype has a count of ten or more. This chain uses TRBV30 with TRBJ2-3, with 7 bases matching TRBD2. The CDR3 consists of 15 residues. The V segment lost 2 bases and the J segment 0 bases; nucleotides outside the gene matches: 5. Germline V gives CDR1 GTSNPN, CDR2 SVGIG (reference sequence). The CDR3 coding sequence is TGTGCCTGGAGTACCGGACTAGGGAGCACAGATACGCAGTATTTT. The encoded protein is CAWSTGLGSTDTQYF.

This clonotype was recorded many times. The V call is TRBV28, the J call TRBJ2-7; TRBD2 matches 8 bases. The CDR3 is 14 amino acids. The junction had 11 bases not matched to a gene; V was cut back by 7 bases and J by 6 bases. Germline V gene data show CDR1 as MDHEN and CDR2 as SYDVKM. The CDR3 DNA is TGTGCCAGCACTCCCCCGCGGGAGGAGGTCGAGCAGTACTTC. Encoded protein: CASTPPREEVEQYF.